A selection of T cell receptor beta chains follows, all from one sample in a study of human thymus T cells. Here immunoSEQ multiplex PCR was the method, and the copy in TCRdb shows in-frame clones only, minus some. The data show roughly 130,000 clones, about 94% seen once. The material sequenced was thymus tissue. The origin of the receptors is a boy less than two years old with a congenital heart defect but otherwise immunologically healthy. Both conserved end residues are part of each CDR3. A D gene is named only where the DNA matches it firmly. The listing skips clone size in some rows; elsewhere it reads once, few, many or a size class.

>TRBV4-1|NA|16|NA|TRBJ2-1
TGCGCCAGCAGCCAAGAAACCCCAATCCCCTACAATGAGCAGTTCTTC
CASSQETPIPYNEQFF
>TRBV2|TRBD2|19|NA|TRBJ2-3
TGTGCCAGCAGTGAATCCGGGACTAGCGGGGGGGATAGCACAGATACGCAGTATTTT
CASSESGTSGGDSTDTQYF
>TRBV7-2|TRBD2|16|NA|TRBJ2-7
TGTGCCAGCAGCTTAACGGCGAGCGGGGGGGCTTACGAGCAGTACTTC
CASSLTASGGAYEQYF
>TRBV30|NA|14|NA|TRBJ2-7
TGTGCCTGGAGTGTATACAGCCTCTCCTACGAGCAGTACTTC
CAWSVYSLSYEQYF
>TRBV4-2|NA|14|NA|TRBJ1-5
TGTGCCAGCAGCCTCCGACAGGGCAATCAGCCCCAGCATTTT
CASSLRQGNQPQHF
>TRBV7-2|NA|17|NA|TRBJ1-6
TGTGCCAGCAGCCCCCTACCCGAAAGCTCCTATAATTCACCCCTCCACTTT
CASSPLPESSYNSPLHF
>TRBV4-3|NA|14|NA|TRBJ1-6
TGCGCCAGCAGCCATGCCGGGAGTAATTCACCCCTCCACTTT
CASSHAGSNSPLHF
>TRBV2|TRBD1|18|NA|TRBJ1-2
TGTGCCAGCAGTGATCGGGGACAGGGGGCTACCCCTAACTATGGCTACACCTTC
CASSDRGQGATPNYGYTF
>TRBV20-1|NA|8|NA|TRBJ2-1
TGCAGTGCTTCAGAGAGGTTCTTC
CSASERFF
>TRBV9|NA|15|NA|TRBJ1-3
TGTGCCAGCAGCGTAGCTCCAATCTCTGGAAACACCATATATTTT
CASSVAPISGNTIYF
>TRBV2|TRBD1|13|NA|TRBJ1-4
TGTGCCAGCAGGGGGGACAGCAATGAAAAACTGTTTTTT
CASRGDSNEKLFF
>TRBV5-3|NA|16|NA|TRBJ2-3
TGTGCCAGAAGCCCGGATTGGGGGGAAAGAACAGATACGCAGTATTTT
CARSPDWGERTDTQYF
>TRBV2|TRBD1|16|NA|TRBJ2-7
TGTGCCAGCGGAACCCGTGGGGGGACAGGGGACTACGAGCAGTACTTC
CASGTRGGTGDYEQYF
>TRBV4-3|TRBD1|15|NA|TRBJ2-7
TGCGCCAGCAGCCAATACGACAGGGGAAGCGACGAGCAGTACTTC
CASSQYDRGSDEQYF
>TRBV5-1|TRBD1|20|NA|TRBJ2-2
TGCGCCAGCAGCTCCTATGGAATCCGGGACAGGGCGTCGAACACCGGGGAGCTGTTTTTT
CASSSYGIRDRASNTGELFF
>TRBV7-2|NA|13|NA|TRBJ1-1
TGTGCCAGCAGCGTCAGGGGAAACACTGAAGCTTTCTTT
CASSVRGNTEAFF
>TRBV6-5|NA|16|NA|TRBJ1-6
TGTGCCAGCAGTTACTCGGGGGTGGGGAAGGAATCACCCCTCCACTTT
CASSYSGVGKESPLHF
>TRBV14|TRBD2|15|NA|TRBJ2-1
TGTGCCAGCAGCCAAGATTCGGGACTAGTCAATGAGCAGTTCTTC
CASSQDSGLVNEQFF
>TRBV7-9|NA|15|NA|TRBJ2-7
TGTGCCAGCAGCTTATATCCGCGGCTACCTTACGAGCAGTACTTC
CASSLYPRLPYEQYF
>TRBV4-1|NA|17|once|TRBJ2-7
TGCGCCAGCAGCCAAGATAGGAGCGGAAGAAGCTCCTACGAGCAGTACTTC
CASSQDRSGRSSYEQYF
>TRBV10-3|TRBD1|14|NA|TRBJ2-5
TGTGCCATCAGGGAGACAGGGGCTAAAGAGACCCAGTACTTC
CAIRETGAKETQYF
>TRBV9|NA|11|NA|TRBJ2-7
TGTGCCAGCGGAACGCTCTACGAGCAGTACTTC
CASGTLYEQYF
>TRBV21-1|NA|14|NA|TRBJ2-1
TGTGCCAGCAGCGAGGACAGGGTTTACAATGAGCAGTTCTTC
CASSEDRVYNEQFF
>TRBV6-4|NA|15|NA|TRBJ1-2
TGTGCCAGCAGTGACCTCAGGAACAATAACTATGGCTACACCTTC
CASSDLRNNNYGYTF
>TRBV4-3|TRBD2|17|NA|TRBJ2-5
TGCGCCAGCAGCCAAGGCTCAGGGACTAGCGGGAAAGAGACCCAGTACTTC
CASSQGSGTSGKETQYF
>TRBV30|TRBD2|16|NA|TRBJ2-1
TGTGCCTGGAAGGCCGGGGGGGCGTATAGCTACAATGAGCAGTTCTTC
CAWKAGGAYSYNEQFF
>TRBV4-3|TRBD1|18|NA|TRBJ1-1
TGCGCCAGCAGCCAGCAACAGGGGCTTCGCCCCATAATCACTGAAGCTTTCTTT
CASSQQQGLRPIITEAFF
>TRBV2|NA|10|few|TRBJ2-5
TGTGCCAGCAGGGTTGGGGGCAAGTACTTC
CASRVGGKYF
>TRBV7-2|TRBD1|15|NA|TRBJ1-1
TGTGCCAGCAGTGACAAACAGGGGCGGAACACTGAAGCTTTCTTT
CASSDKQGRNTEAFF
>TRBV6-6|TRBD1|15|NA|TRBJ2-2
TGTGCCAGCAGTTCCCAGCGGACAGGGGGCGGGGAGCTGTTTTTT
CASSSQRTGGGELFF
>TRBV13|NA|16|NA|TRBJ2-7
TGTGCCAGCAGCGGGGAGGGACAGCTGACAGCCTACGAGCAGTACTTC
CASSGEGQLTAYEQYF
>TRBV7-2|NA|15|NA|TRBJ2-5
TGTGCCAGCAGCTTAGTTGGCGGATTGGGAGAGACCCAGTACTTC
CASSLVGGLGETQYF
>TRBV10-1|NA|14|NA|TRBJ2-7
TGCGCCAGCAGTGTTGGGCAGGAATCCTACGAGCAGTACTTC
CASSVGQESYEQYF
>TRBV4-3|TRBD2|16|NA|TRBJ2-5
TGCGCCAGCAGCCGCGTAGCGGGGGGGGTCCAAGAGACCCAGTACTTC
CASSRVAGGVQETQYF
>TRBV2|NA|12|NA|TRBJ2-3
TGTGCCAGCAGCCCTTGCAGGGATACGCAGTATTTT
CASSPCRDTQYF
>TRBV4-2|TRBD1|16|NA|TRBJ1-4
TGTGCCAGCAGCCAAGTCAGGACAGGGAAATATGAAAAACTGTTTTTT
CASSQVRTGKYEKLFF
>TRBV23-1|TRBD1|15|NA|TRBJ1-3
TGCGCCAGCAGTCAATCGGGACAGGGGACGAACACCATATATTTT
CASSQSGQGTNTIYF
>TRBV19|TRBD2|16|NA|TRBJ2-3
TGTGCCAGTAGGCCCGGACTAGCGGCGAACACAGATACGCAGTATTTT
CASRPGLAANTDTQYF
>TRBV2|TRBD2|19|once|TRBJ2-1
TGTGCCAGCAGTGATTGGCGGGGGGGCCTCTATTTCGACTACAATGAGCAGTTCTTC
CASSDWRGGLYFDYNEQFF
>TRBV28|NA|14|NA|TRBJ2-7
TGTGCCAGCAGTGATACAGGGTCTCGTCACGAGCAGTACTTC
CASSDTGSRHEQYF
>TRBV4-3|TRBD2|16|NA|TRBJ2-3
TGCGCCAGCAGCCTTACTAGCGGGGGACCCACAGATACGCAGTATTTT
CASSLTSGGPTDTQYF
>TRBV27|NA|12|NA|TRBJ1-5
TGTGCCAGCAGTTTCCGGGGTCAGCCCCAGCATTTT
CASSFRGQPQHF
>TRBV7-2|NA|18|once|TRBJ2-7
TGTGCCAGCAGCTTCCTAGGGGGACTCCACCGGGACATCTACGAGCAGTACTTC
CASSFLGGLHRDIYEQYF
>TRBV5-5|NA|17|NA|TRBJ2-5
TGTGCCAGCAGCCCCAGATCGGGCCAAGCAGGGGCAGAGACCCAGTACTTC
CASSPRSGQAGAETQYF
>TRBV4-3|NA|12|once|TRBJ1-6
TGCGCCAGCAGCCAAGATGCATCACCCCTCCACTTT
CASSQDASPLHF
>TRBV5-1|TRBD1|15|NA|TRBJ1-1
TGCGCCAGCAGCTTGACAGGGGGACGGCACACTGAAGCTTTCTTT
CASSLTGGRHTEAFF
>TRBV28|TRBD1|17|NA|TRBJ1-4
TGTGCCAGCAGTGTACGGCCCCGGGACAGCCTAGAGGCGGTACTGTTTTTT
CASSVRPRDSLEAVLFF
>TRBV5-1|TRBD1|17|once|TRBJ1-4
TGCGCCAGCAGCTTGGGGACAGGGGGCGTAGGGAATGAAAAACTGTTTTTT
CASSLGTGGVGNEKLFF
>TRBV28|TRBD1|14|once|TRBJ2-5
TGTGCCAGCAGGCAACAGGGGAGCCATGGGACCCAGTACTTC
CASRQQGSHGTQYF
>TRBV30|TRBD2|16|NA|TRBJ2-1
TGTGCCTGGAGTCGTTGGGCGGGGGGACCGGTCCCGGAGCAGTTCTTC
CAWSRWAGGPVPEQFF
>TRBV5-1|NA|15|NA|TRBJ2-3
TGCGCCAGCAGCTTGGGACGGGCGGGCACAGATACGCAGTATTTT
CASSLGRAGTDTQYF
>TRBV4-1|TRBD2|15|NA|TRBJ2-5
TGCGCCAGCAGCCGAAAATTAGCGGGAGAAGAGACCCAGTACTTC
CASSRKLAGEETQYF
>TRBV7-9|NA|14|NA|TRBJ1-1
TGTGCCAGCAGCTTAACAGTACAGAACACTGAAGCTTTCTTT
CASSLTVQNTEAFF